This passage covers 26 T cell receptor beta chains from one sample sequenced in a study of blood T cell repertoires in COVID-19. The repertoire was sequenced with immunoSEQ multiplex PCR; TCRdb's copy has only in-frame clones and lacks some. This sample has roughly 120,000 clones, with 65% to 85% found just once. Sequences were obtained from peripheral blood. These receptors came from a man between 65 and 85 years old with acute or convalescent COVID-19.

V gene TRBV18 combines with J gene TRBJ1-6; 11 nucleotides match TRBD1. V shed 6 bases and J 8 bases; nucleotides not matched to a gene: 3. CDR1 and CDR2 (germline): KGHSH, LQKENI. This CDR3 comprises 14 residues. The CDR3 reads CASSLGQGDSPLHF. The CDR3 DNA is TGTGCCAGCTCCTTGGGACAGGGGGATTCACCCCTCCACTTT.

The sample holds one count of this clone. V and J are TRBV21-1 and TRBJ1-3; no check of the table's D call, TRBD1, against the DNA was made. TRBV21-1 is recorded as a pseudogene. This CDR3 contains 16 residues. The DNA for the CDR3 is TGTGCCAGCAGCGCACTTCCTGGACAGTCTGGAAACACCATATATTTT. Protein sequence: CASSALPGQSGNTIYF.

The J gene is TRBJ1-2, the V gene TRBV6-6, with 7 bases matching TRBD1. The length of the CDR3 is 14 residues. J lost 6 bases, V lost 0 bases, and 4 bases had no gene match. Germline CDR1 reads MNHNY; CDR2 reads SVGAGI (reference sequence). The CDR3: CASSYSTGWNGYTF. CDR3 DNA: TGTGCCAGCAGTTACTCGACAGGGTGGAATGGCTACACCTTC.

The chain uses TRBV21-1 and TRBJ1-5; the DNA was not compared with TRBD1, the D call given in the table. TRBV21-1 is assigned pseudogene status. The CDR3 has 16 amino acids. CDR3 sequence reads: CASSNWTVGFRQPQHF. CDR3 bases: TGTGCCAGCAGCAACTGGACAGTCGGTTTTCGACAGCCCCAGCATTTT.

This CDR3 reads CASPGLAGAWDPFF. The CDR3 nucleotides read TGTGCCAGCCCGGGACTAGCGGGGGCCTGGGACCCGTTCTTC. The chain has TRBV6-5 and TRBJ2-1, with 14 bases lining up with TRBD2. Germline CDR1 MNHEY, CDR2 SVGAGI. With V trimmed by 8 bases and J by 15 bases, 12 bases remained unmatched. CDR3 size: 14 residues.

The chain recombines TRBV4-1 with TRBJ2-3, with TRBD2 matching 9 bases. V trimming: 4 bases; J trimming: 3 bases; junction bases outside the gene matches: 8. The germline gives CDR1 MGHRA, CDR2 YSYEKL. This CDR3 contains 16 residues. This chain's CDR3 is CASSPSGVKITDTQYF. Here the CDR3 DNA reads TGCGCCAGCAGCCCTAGCGGGGTCAAGATTACAGATACGCAGTATTTT.

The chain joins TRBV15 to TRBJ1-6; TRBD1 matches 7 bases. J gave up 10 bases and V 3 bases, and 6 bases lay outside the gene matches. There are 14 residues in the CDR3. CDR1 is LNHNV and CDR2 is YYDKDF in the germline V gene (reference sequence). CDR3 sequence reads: CATSRVDRYSPLHF. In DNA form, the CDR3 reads TGTGCCACCAGCAGGGTGGACAGGTACTCACCCCTCCACTTT.

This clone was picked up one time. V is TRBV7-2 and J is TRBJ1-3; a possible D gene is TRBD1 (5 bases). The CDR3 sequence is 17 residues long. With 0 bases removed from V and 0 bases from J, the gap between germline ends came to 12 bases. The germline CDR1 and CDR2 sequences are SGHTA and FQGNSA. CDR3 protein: CASSLAGGTGSGNTIYF. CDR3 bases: TGTGCCAGCAGCTTAGCAGGTGGGACTGGCTCTGGAAACACCATATATTTT.

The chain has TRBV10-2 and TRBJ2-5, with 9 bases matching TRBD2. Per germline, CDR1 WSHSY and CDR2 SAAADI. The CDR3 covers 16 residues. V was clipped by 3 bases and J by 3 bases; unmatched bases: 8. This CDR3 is CASSDGLAGAKETQYF. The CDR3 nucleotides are TGCGCCAGCAGTGATGGTTTAGCGGGGGCCAAAGAGACCCAGTACTTC.

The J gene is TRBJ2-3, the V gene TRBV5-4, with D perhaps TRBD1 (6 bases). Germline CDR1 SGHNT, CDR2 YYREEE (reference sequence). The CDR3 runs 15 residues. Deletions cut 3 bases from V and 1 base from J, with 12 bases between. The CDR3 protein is CASSSERQGTDTQYF. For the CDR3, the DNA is TGTGCCAGCAGCTCGGAGAGACAGGGCACAGATACGCAGTATTTT.

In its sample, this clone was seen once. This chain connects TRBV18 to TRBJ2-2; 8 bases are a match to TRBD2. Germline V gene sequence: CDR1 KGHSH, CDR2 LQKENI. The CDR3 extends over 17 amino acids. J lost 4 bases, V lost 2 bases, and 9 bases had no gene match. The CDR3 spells CASSPTRSGEITGELFF. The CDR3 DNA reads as TGTGCCAGCTCACCAACTCGTAGCGGGGAAATCACCGGGGAGCTGTTTTTT.

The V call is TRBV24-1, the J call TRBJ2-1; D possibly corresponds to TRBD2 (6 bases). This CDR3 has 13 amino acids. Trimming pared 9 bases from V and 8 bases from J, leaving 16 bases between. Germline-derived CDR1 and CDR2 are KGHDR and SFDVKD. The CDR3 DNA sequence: TGTGCCACCTCCCCGGCGGGGATCGATGAGCAGTTCTTC. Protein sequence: CATSPAGIDEQFF.

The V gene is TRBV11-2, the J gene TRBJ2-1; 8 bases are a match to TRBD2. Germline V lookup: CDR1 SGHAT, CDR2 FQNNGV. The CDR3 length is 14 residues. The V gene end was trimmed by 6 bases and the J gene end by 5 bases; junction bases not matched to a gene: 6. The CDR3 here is CASSYTSGDNEQFF. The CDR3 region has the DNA TGTGCCAGCAGTTATACTAGCGGCGACAATGAGCAGTTCTTC.

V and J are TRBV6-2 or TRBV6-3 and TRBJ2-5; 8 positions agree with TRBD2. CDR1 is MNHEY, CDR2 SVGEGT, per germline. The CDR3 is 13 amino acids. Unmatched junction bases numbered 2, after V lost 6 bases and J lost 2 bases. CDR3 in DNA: TGTGCCAGCAGCCGACTAGCGCAAGAGACCCAGTACTTC. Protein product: CASSRLAQETQYF.

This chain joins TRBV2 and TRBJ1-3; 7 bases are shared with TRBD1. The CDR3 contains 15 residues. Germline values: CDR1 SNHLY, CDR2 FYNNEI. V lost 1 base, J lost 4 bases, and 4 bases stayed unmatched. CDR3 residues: CASSEEGQSGNTIYF. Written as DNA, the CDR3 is TGTGCCAGCAGTGAAGAGGGACAGTCCGGAAACACCATATATTTT.

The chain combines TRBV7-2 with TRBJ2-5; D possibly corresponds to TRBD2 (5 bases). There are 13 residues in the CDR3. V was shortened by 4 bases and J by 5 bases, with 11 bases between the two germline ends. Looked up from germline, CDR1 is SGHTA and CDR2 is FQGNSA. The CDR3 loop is CASSSLVRETQYF. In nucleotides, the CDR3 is TGTGCCAGCAGCTCACTAGTTCGCGAGACCCAGTACTTC.

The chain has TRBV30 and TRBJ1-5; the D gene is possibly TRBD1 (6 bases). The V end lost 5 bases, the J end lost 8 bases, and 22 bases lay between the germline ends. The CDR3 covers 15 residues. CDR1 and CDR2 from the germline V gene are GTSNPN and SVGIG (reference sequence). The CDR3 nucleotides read TGTGCCTGGGCTCCGGGACAAGGGGTCGCGGAGCCCCAGCATTTT. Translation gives CAWAPGQGVAEPQHF.

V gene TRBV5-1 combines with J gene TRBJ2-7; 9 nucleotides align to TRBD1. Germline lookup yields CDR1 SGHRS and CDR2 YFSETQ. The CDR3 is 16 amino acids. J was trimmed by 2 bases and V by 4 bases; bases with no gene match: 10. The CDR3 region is CASSPIPDRGAYEQYF. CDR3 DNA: TGCGCCAGCAGCCCAATACCGGACAGGGGCGCCTACGAGCAGTACTTC.

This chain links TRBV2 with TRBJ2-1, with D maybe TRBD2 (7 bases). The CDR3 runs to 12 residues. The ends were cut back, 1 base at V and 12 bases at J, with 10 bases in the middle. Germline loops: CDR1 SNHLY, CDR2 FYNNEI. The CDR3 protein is CASSEVGGRQFF. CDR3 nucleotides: TGTGCCAGCAGTGAAGTGGGGGGGCGGCAGTTCTTC. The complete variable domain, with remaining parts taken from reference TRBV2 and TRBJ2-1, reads EPEVTQTPSHQVTQMGQEVILRCVPISNHLYFYWYRQILGQKVEFLVSFYNNEISEKSEIFDDQFSVERPDGSNFTLKIRSTKLEDSAMYFCASSEVGGRQFFGPGTRLTVL.

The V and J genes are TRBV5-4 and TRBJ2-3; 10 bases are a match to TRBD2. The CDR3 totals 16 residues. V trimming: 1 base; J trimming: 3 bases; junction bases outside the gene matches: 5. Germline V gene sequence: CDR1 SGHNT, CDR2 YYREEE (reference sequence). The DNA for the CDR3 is TGTGCCAGCAGCTTGAAACTAGCGGGGTCGACAGATACGCAGTATTTT. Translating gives CASSLKLAGSTDTQYF.

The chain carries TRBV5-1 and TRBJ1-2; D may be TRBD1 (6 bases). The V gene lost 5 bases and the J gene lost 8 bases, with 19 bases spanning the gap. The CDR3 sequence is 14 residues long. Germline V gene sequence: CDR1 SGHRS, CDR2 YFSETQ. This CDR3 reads CASRPAGVAEGYTF. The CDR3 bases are TGCGCCAGCAGACCGGCAGGGGTGGCGGAAGGCTACACCTTC.

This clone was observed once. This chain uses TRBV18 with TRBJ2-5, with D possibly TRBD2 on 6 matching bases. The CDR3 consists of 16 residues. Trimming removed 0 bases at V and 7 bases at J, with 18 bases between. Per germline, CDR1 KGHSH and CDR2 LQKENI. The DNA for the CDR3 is TGTGCCAGCTCACCACCGAGCGGATACGGGGGAGGGACCCAGTACTTC. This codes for CASSPPSGYGGGTQYF.

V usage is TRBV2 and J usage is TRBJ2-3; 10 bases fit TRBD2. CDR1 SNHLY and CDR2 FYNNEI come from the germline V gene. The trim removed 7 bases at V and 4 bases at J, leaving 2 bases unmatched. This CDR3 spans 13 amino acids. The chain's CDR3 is CASMSGGADTQYF. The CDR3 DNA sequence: TGTGCCAGCATGAGCGGGGGGGCAGATACGCAGTATTTT.

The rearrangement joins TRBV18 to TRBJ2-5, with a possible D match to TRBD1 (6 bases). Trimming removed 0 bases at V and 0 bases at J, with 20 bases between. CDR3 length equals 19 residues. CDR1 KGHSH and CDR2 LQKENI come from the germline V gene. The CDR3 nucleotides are TGTGCCAGCTCACCACCGATAACACACGGGACACTGTACCAAGAGACCCAGTACTTC. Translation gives CASSPPITHGTLYQETQYF.

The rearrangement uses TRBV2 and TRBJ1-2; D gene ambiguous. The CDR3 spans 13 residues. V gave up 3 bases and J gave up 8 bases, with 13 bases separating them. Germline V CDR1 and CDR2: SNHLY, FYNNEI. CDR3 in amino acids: CASSDPLSGGYTF. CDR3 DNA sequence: TGTGCCAGCAGTGATCCTTTGTCCGGGGGCTACACCTTC.

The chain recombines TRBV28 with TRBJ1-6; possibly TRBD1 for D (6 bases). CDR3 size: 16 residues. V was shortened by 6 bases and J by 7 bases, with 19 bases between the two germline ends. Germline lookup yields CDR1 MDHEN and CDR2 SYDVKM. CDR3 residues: CASSWNREGANSPLHF. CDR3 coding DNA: TGTGCCAGCAGCTGGAACAGGGAAGGTGCCAATTCACCCCTCCACTTT. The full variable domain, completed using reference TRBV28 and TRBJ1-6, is DVKVTQSSRYLVKRTGEKVFLECVQDMDHENMFWYRQDPGLGLRLIYFSYDVKMKEKGDIPEGYSVSREKKERFSLILESASTNQTSMYLCASSWNREGANSPLHFGNGTRLTVT.